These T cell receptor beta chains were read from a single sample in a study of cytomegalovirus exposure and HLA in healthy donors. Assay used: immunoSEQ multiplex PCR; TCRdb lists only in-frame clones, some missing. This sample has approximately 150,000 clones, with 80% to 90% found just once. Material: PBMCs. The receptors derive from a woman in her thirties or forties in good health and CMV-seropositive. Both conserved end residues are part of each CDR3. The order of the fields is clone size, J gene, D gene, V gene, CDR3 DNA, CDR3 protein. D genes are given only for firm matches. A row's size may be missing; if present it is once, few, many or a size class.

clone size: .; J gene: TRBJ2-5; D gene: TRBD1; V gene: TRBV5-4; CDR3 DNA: TGTGCCAGCAGCTTGCCGGACAGGGCAGAGACCCAGTACTTC; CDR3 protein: CASSLPDRAETQYF
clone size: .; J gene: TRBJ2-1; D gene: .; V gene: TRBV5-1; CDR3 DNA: TGCGCCAGCAGCTTGGGGGGGGAGGCGTACAATGAGCAGTTCTTC; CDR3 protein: CASSLGGEAYNEQFF
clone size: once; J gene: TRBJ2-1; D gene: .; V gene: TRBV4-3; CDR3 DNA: TGCGCCAGCAGCCACGGAAGAAAGGGGTCAGGCTCCTACAATGAGCAGTTCTTC; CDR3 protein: CASSHGRKGSGSYNEQFF
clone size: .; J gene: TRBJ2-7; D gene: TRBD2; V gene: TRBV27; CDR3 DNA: TGTGCCAGCAGTCGGACTAGCGGGACTTACGAGCAGTACTTC; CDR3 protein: CASSRTSGTYEQYF
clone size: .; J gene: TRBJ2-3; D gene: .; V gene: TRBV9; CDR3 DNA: TGTGCCAGCAGCGTAGTTTCTGGCCCCGGGGATACGCAGTATTTT; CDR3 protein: CASSVVSGPGDTQYF
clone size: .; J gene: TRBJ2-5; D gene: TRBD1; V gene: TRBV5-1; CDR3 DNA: TGCGCCAGCAGCCGATCTGTCGGGACAGGGGGCCGAGAGACCCAGTACTTC; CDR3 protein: CASSRSVGTGGRETQYF
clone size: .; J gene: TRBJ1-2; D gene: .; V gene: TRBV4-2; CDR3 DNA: TGTGCCAGCAGCCAAGAAATAGCAGGGGATTACTATGGCTACACCTTC; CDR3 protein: CASSQEIAGDYYGYTF
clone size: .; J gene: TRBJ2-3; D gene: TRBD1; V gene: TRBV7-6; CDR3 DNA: TGTGCCAGCAGCCTCGGGACAGCTAGCACAGATACGCAGTATTTT; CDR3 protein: CASSLGTASTDTQYF
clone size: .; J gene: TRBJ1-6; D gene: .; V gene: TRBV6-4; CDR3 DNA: TGTGCCAGCAGTTCCTCCCCGGGGGGTTCACCCCTCCACTTT; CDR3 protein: CASSSSPGGSPLHF
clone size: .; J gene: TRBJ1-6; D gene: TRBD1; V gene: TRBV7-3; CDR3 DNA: TGTGCCCTCCCGGACAGGGAGGATAATTCACCCCTCCACTTT; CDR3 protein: CALPDREDNSPLHF
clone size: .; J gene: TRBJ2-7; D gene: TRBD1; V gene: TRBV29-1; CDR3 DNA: TGCAGCGTGGGCCGGGACAGGGGACTCAACGAGCAGTACTTC; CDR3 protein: CSVGRDRGLNEQYF
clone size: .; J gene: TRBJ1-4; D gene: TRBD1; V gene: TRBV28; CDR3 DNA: TGTGCCAGCAGCCCAGGGGGGCGAGCGTTAAAACTGTTTTTT; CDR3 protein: CASSPGGRALKLFF
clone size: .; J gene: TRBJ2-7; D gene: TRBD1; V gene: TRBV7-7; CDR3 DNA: TGTGCTAGCAGCCTGGGGACAGGGGAAAGGCAGTACTTC; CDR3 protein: CASSLGTGERQYF
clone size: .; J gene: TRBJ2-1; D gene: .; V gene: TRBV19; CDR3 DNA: TGTGCCAGTAACCTCGGTTTGGCCTACAATGAGCAGTTCTTC; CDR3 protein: CASNLGLAYNEQFF
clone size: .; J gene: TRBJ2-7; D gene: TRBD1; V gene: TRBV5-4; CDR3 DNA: TGTGCCAGCAGCTTGGGGACAGGGGACTCCTACGAGCAGTACTTC; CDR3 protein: CASSLGTGDSYEQYF
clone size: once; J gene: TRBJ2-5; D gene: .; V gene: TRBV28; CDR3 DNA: TGTGCCAGCAGACCAGACAGCCCCGAACAAGAGACCCAGTACTTC; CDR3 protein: CASRPDSPEQETQYF
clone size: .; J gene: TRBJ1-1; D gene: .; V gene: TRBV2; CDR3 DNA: TGTGCCAGCAGATATGTACAGGCGAACACTGAAGCTTTCTTT; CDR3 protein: CASRYVQANTEAFF
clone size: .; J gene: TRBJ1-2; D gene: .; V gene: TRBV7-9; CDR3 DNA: TGTTCCAGCAGCTTAGTACAGGACGAGGGCTACACCTTC; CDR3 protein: CSSSLVQDEGYTF
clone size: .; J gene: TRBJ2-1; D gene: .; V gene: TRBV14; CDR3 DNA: TGTGCCAGCAGCCAAGATCGGTACGTGCAGTTCTTC; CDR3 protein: CASSQDRYVQFF
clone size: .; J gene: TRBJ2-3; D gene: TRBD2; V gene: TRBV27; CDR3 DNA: TGTGCCAGCAGTACCCTTGCCCAACGACTAGCGACCACAGATACGCAGTATTTT; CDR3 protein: CASSTLAQRLATTDTQYF
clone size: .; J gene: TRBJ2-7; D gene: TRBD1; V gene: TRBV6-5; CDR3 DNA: TGTGCCAGCACCTTGGGACAGGGAGTCTACGAGCAGTACTTC; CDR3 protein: CASTLGQGVYEQYF
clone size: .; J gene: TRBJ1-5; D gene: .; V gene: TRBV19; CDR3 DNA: TGTGCCAGTAGTGGGGTCAGCGGAGGTTATCAGCCCCAGCATTTT; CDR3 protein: CASSGVSGGYQPQHF
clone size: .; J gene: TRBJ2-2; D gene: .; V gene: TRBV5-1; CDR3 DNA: TGCGCCAGCAGCTTGGCCGGAAGCGGCACCGGGGAGCTGTTTTTT; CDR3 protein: CASSLAGSGTGELFF
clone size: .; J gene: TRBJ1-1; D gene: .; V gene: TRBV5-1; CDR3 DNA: TGCGCCAGCAGCTTGGGAGGGGGCACTGAAGCTTTCTTT; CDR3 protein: CASSLGGGTEAFF
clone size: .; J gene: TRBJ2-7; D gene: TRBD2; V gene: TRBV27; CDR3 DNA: TGTGCCAGCTCATCGGGGGGCTACGAGCAGTACTTC; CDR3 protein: CASSSGGYEQYF
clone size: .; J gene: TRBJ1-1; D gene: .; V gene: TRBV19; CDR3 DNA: TGTGCCAGTAACGACCGGGGGGGGATGAACACTGAAGCTTTCTTT; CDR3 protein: CASNDRGGMNTEAFF
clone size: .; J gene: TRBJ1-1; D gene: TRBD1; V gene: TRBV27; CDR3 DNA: TGTGCCAGCAGGGACAGGAGAGTCAACACTGAAGCTTTCTTT; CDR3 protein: CASRDRRVNTEAFF
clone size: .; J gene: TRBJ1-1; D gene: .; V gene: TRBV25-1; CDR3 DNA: TGTGCCAGCAGTGAAAGTTTACAGGATTTTATGAACACTGAAGCTTTCTTT; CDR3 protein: CASSESLQDFMNTEAFF
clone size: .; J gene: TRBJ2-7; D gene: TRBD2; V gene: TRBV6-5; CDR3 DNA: TGTGCCAGCAGGCTAGCGGGAGCCGGGGAGCAGTACTTC; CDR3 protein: CASRLAGAGEQYF
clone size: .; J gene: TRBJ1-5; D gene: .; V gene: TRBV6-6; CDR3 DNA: TGTGCCAGCAGTTATCGGAGCGATCAGCCCCAGCATTTT; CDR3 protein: CASSYRSDQPQHF
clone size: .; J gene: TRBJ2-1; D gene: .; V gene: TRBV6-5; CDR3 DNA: TGTGCCAGCAGCGACCGAGCAGGCGGGGCCGATGAGCAGTTCTTC; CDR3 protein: CASSDRAGGADEQFF
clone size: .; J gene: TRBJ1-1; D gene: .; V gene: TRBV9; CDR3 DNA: TGTGCCAGCAGCGTCGCGACAGAGGCGAGCACTGAAGCTTTCTTT; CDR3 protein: CASSVATEASTEAFF
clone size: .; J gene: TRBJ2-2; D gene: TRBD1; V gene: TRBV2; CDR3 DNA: TGTGCCAGCAGTGACAGGGGGACCGGGGAGCTGTTTTTT; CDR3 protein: CASSDRGTGELFF
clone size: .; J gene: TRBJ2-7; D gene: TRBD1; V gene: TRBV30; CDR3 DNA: TGTGCCTGGAGTGCCGGGACAGGGGGCTACGAGCAGTACTTC; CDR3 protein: CAWSAGTGGYEQYF
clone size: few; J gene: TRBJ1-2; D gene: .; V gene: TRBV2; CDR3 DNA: TGTGCCAGCAGGGACCCGGGGGTGTTGGCTGGCTACACCTTC; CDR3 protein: CASRDPGVLAGYTF
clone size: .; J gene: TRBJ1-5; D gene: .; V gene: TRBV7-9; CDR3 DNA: TGTGCCAGCAGCCCTGGGGCCCCTTTAAGCAATCAGCCCCAGCATTTT; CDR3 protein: CASSPGAPLSNQPQHF
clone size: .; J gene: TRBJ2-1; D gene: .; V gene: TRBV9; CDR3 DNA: TGTGCCAGCAGCGTAGCTTCTGGGACTTGGGGTGAGCAGTTCTTC; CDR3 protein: CASSVASGTWGEQFF
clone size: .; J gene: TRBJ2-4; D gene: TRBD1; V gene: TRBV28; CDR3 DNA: TGTGCCAGCAGTTTCCTCTCGACAGGGGCCAAAAACATTCAGTACTTC; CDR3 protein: CASSFLSTGAKNIQYF
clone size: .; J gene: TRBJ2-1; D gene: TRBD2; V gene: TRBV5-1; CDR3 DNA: TGCGCCAGCAGCCCGGAACTAGCGGGAGCAGGTGAGCAGTTCTTC; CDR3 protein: CASSPELAGAGEQFF
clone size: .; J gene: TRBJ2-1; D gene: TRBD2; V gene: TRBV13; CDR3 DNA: TGTGCCAGCAGCTGGACTAGCGTTAATGAGCAGTTCTTC; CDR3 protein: CASSWTSVNEQFF
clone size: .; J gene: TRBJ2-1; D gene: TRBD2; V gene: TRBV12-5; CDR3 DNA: TGTGCTAGTGGTTCGGGGGGGCGTGAGCAGTTCTTC; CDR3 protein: CASGSGGREQFF
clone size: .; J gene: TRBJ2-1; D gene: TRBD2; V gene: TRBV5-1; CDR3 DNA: TGCGCCAGCAGCTTCGGACTAGCGGATGGGAATGAGCAGTTCTTC; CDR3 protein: CASSFGLADGNEQFF
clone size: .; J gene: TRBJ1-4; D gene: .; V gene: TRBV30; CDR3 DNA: TGTGCCTGGAGTGTACAGGGACACCGAGAAAAACTGTTTTTT; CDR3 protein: CAWSVQGHREKLFF
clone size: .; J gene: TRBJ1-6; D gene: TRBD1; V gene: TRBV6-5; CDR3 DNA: TGTGCCAGCAGGGGACAGGGTTCGGTAAATTCACCCCTCCACTTT; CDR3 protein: CASRGQGSVNSPLHF
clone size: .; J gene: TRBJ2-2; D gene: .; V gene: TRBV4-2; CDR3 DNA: TGTGCCAGCAGCCATCAGCCTGAGGTTTGGGACACCGGGGAGCTGTTTTTT; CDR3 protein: CASSHQPEVWDTGELFF
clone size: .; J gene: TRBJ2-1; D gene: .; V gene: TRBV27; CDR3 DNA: TGTGCCACCGTTCGAGGGAGTGAGCAGTTCTTC; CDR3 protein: CATVRGSEQFF
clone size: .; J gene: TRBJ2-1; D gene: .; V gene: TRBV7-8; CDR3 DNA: TGTGCCAGCAGGGCCCCGGGAGCTCGGGGCAATGAGCAGTTCTTC; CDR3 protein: CASRAPGARGNEQFF